The table lists the clone carrying this T cell receptor (beta chain) with a count of one. These data come from a study of blood T cell repertoires in COVID-19. Study details: COVID-19 samples collected from the United States, Italy and Spain covered acute and convalescent phases. T cells, B-cell-depleted T cells, or PBMCs supplied cDNA or gDNA.

Per the original methods: Amplified reference gene primers provided the basis for estimating nucleated cell counts. The data were produced by immunoSEQ multiplex PCR, yet TCRdb's version contains in-frame clones alone and is incomplete. D and trimming come from the DNA, and the V and J calls and clone size come from that table. Found here are hundreds of thousands of clones, approximately 88% of them singletons; the top ten hold 0.65% to 0.95%. The germline CDR1 and CDR2 sequences are GTSNPN and SVGIG (reference sequence). Losses at the gene ends were 0 bases for V and 3 bases for J; bases not matched to a gene: 1. This CDR3 comprises 13 residues.

The TCR sequence derives from a woman aged 25 to 39 with acute or convalescent COVID-19. The sequenced sample was peripheral blood. The chain recombines TRBV30 with TRBJ1-2; 7 bases are shared with TRBD1. The CDR3 bases are TGTGCCTGGAGTGTCACAGGGGACTATGGCTACACCTTC. Amino acid sequence: CAWSVTGDYGYTF.